The 23 T cell receptor beta chains given below trace back to one sample, sequenced in a study of cytomegalovirus exposure and HLA in healthy donors. Primers: 60 Vbeta forward and 13 Jbeta reverse. Measured with immunoSEQ multiplex PCR; TCRdb has only the in-frame clones, and not every one. This repertoire shows some 190,000 clones, approximately 9.5% found once; its top ten account for 1% to 1.5%. Material for sequencing was PBMCs. All receptors derive from a woman in her thirties in good health and CMV-seropositive.

The chain uses TRBV5-6 and TRBJ2-1, with D possibly TRBD1 on 6 matching bases. Trimming took 6 bases from V and 12 from J, leaving 28 bases between them. The CDR3 is 16 amino acids. Germline values: CDR1 SGHDT, CDR2 YYEEEE. CDR3 sequence: CASTSGAGTHLGGQFF. The CDR3 coding sequence is TGTGCCAGCACCTCAGGGGCCGGGACACATCTAGGCGGGCAGTTCTTC.

This clone was seen a few times. The chain has TRBV6-1 and TRBJ1-2; the D is unclear. The V end lost 0 bases, the J end lost 4 bases, and 18 bases lay between the germline ends. In germline, CDR1 is MNHNS, CDR2 SASEGT. The CDR3 extends over 17 amino acids. DNA for the CDR3: TGTGCCAGCAGTGAAGCGAGGGTCAGAGTAGATAGCTATGGCTACACCTTC. It codes for CASSEARVRVDSYGYTF.

The V gene is TRBV2, the J gene TRBJ2-2; TRBD2 matches at 13 bases. There are 16 residues in the CDR3. From germline, CDR1 is SNHLY and CDR2 FYNNEI. V lost 6 bases to trimming and J lost 7 bases; unmatched junction nucleotides: 8. The CDR3 DNA reads as TGTGCCAGCAGCCTGACTAGCGGGAGGAACGGCGGGGAGCTGTTTTTT. Amino acids: CASSLTSGRNGGELFF.

The V gene is TRBV25-1, the J gene TRBJ2-1; maybe TRBD1 (6 bases). The CDR3 spans 15 residues. Trimming pared 0 bases from V and 5 bases from J, leaving 11 bases between. In germline, CDR1 is MGHDK, CDR2 SYGVNS. The CDR3 sequence is CASSEYRTAHNEQFF. For the CDR3, the DNA is TGTGCCAGCAGTGAATATAGGACAGCCCACAATGAGCAGTTCTTC. The entire variable domain, with the rest obtained from reference TRBV25-1 and TRBJ2-1, is as follows: EADIYQTPRYLVIGTGKKITLECSQTMGHDKMYWYQQDPGMELHLIHYSYGVNSTEKGDLSSESTVSRIRTEHFPLTLESARPSHTSQYLCASSEYRTAHNEQFFGPGTRLTVL.

The rearrangement joins TRBV5-1 to TRBJ1-1; 10 bases agree with TRBD1. The J segment lost 3 bases and the V segment lost 0 bases, leaving 5 bases of the junction unmatched. The CDR3 extends over 16 amino acids. From germline, CDR1 is SGHRS and CDR2 YFSETQ. The CDR3 loop is CASSLGQGAEDTEAFF. The DNA of the CDR3 is TGCGCCAGCAGCTTGGGACAGGGGGCGGAAGACACTGAAGCTTTCTTT.

CDR3 amino acids: CASSLSASGGTDTQYF. CDR3 DNA sequence: TGTGCCAGCAGCTTATCGGCTAGCGGGGGCACAGATACGCAGTATTTT. V is TRBV7-9 and J is TRBJ2-3, with TRBD2 matching 9 bases. The CDR3 has 16 residues. Trimming took 2 bases from V and 1 from J; bases not matched to a gene: 4. Germline V gene lookup returns CDR1 SEHNR and CDR2 FQNEAQ (reference sequence).

The V call is TRBV10-1, the J call TRBJ1-4; D perhaps matches TRBD1 (6 bases). The CDR3 runs 15 residues. Germline-derived CDR1 and CDR2 are WNHNN and SYGVQD (reference sequence). The V end was cut by 9 bases, the J end by 5 bases, with 19 bases between. CDR3 in DNA: TGCGCCAGGAGAACCCGGGACAACGCAAATGAAAAACTGTTTTTT. It translates to CARRTRDNANEKLFF.

The V gene is TRBV9, the J gene TRBJ2-5, with 11 bases that match TRBD2. Germline-derived CDR1 and CDR2 are SGDLS and YYNGEE. CDR3 length: 16 amino acids. Trimming took 0 bases from V and 5 from J; bases not matched to a gene: 6. The CDR3 DNA reads TGTGCCAGCAGCGTAGGGATAGCGGGAGGGGGGGAGACCCAGTACTTC. Amino acid sequence: CASSVGIAGGGETQYF. The entire variable domain, with the rest obtained from reference TRBV9 and TRBJ2-5, is as follows: DSGVTQTPKHLITATGQRVTLRCSPRSGDLSVYWYQQSLDQGLQFLIQYYNGEERAKGNILERFSAQQFPDLHSELNLSSLELGDSALYFCASSVGIAGGGETQYFGPGTRLLVL.

The genes are TRBV29-1 and TRBJ2-1; tentatively, D is TRBD2 (6 bases). CDR1 and CDR2 from the germline V gene are SQVTM and ANQGSEA. The CDR3 length is 13 residues. V was shortened by 4 bases and J by 1 base, with 8 bases between the two germline ends. The CDR3 DNA reads as TGCAGCGTTGCGGGGGTATCCTACAATGAGCAGTTCTTC. It codes for CSVAGVSYNEQFF.

Of note for this clone: Different DNA sequences within this sample yield the same CDR3. The rearrangement links TRBV27 to TRBJ2-7; 11 bases line up with TRBD1. Losses at the gene ends were 5 bases for V and 3 bases for J; bases not matched to a gene: 3. The CDR3 is 14 residues long. The germline gives CDR1 MNHEY, CDR2 SMNVEV (reference sequence). For the CDR3, the DNA is TGTGCCAGCAGTCATGGGACAGGGGGCTACGAGCAGTACTTC. It specifies CASSHGTGGYEQYF.

This clone was detected a few times. J is TRBJ2-2 and V is TRBV4-2; D unclear. The V end was cut by 5 bases, the J end by 5 bases, with 9 bases between. This CDR3 spans 13 amino acids. The germline V gene encodes CDR1 LGHNA and CDR2 YNFKEQ. This CDR3 reads CASSVEVTGELFF. CDR3 nucleotide sequence: TGTGCCAGCAGCGTAGAGGTAACCGGGGAGCTGTTTTTT.

This clone was counted only a few times. The chain links TRBV19 to TRBJ2-7; D is possibly TRBD2 (6 bases). V lost 5 bases and J 12 bases, leaving 14 bases between the germline ends. CDR3 length equals 11 residues. Germline lookup yields CDR1 LNHDA and CDR2 SQIVND (reference sequence). In DNA form, the CDR3 reads TGTGCCAGTAGTCCAAGGGACTCCCCGTACTTC. Translated, it gives CASSPRDSPYF.

The CDR3 DNA follows: TGTGCCAGCTCCCGGACTTTAGCGGGAGCTAAGACAGATACGCAGTATTTT. It yields the protein CASSRTLAGAKTDTQYF. The J gene is TRBJ2-3, the V gene TRBV18; TRBD2 aligns across 9 bases. The CDR3 totals 17 residues. In germline, CDR1 is KGHSH, CDR2 LQKENI. Trimming took 6 bases from V and 3 from J; bases not matched to a gene: 13.

The chain recombines TRBV4-2 with TRBJ2-5; TRBD2 might be the D (5 bases). The tail of the sequence fits TRBJ2-7 better, so the J call may be wrong. This CDR3 spans 15 amino acids. Per germline, CDR1 LGHNA and CDR2 YNFKEQ. Written as DNA, the CDR3 is TGTGCCAGCAGCCAAGATGGAGAGGGTTTCTACGAGCAGTACTTC. Protein product: CASSQDGEGFYEQYF.

This clone was observed a few times. The chain joins TRBV15 to TRBJ2-6; D remains unclear. V lost 3 bases, J lost 1 base, and 10 bases lay in between. Germline V gene sequence: CDR1 LNHNV, CDR2 YYDKDF (reference sequence). The CDR3 sequence is 16 residues long. CDR3 sequence: CATSRVGRSGANVLTF. DNA for the CDR3: TGTGCCACCAGCAGGGTAGGCAGGTCTGGGGCCAACGTCCTGACTTTC.

In this sample, this clone turned up a few times. This sequence joins TRBV30 and TRBJ1-2; D might be TRBD1 (5 bases). Germline loops: CDR1 GTSNPN, CDR2 SVGIG (reference sequence). The CDR3 totals 12 residues. V was trimmed by 3 bases and J by 8 bases, leaving 13 bases between them. The CDR3 protein is CAWRFGAQGYTF. The CDR3 DNA reads TGTGCCTGGAGATTTGGGGCCCAGGGCTACACCTTC.

The table lists this clone with a few counts. The chain employs TRBV2 and TRBJ1-4; TRBD1 aligns across 10 bases. CDR3 length: 15 residues. Trimming took 5 bases from V and 8 from J; bases not matched to a gene: 8. From germline, CDR1 is SNHLY and CDR2 FYNNEI. CDR3 sequence reads: CASSKDRGKVEKLFF. The CDR3, as DNA: TGTGCCAGCAGTAAGGACAGGGGGAAAGTGGAAAAACTGTTTTTT.

The chain is built from TRBV18 and TRBJ2-7, with TRBD2 matching over 11 bases. After removal of 5 bases from V and 7 bases from J, the junction contained 7 bases not matched to a gene. This CDR3 has 14 amino acids. Germline V gene lookup returns CDR1 KGHSH and CDR2 LQKENI. CDR3 amino acids: CASSTLAGEAEQYF. The CDR3 region has the DNA TGTGCCAGCTCAACACTAGCGGGAGAGGCGGAGCAGTACTTC. The full variable domain, completed using reference TRBV18 and TRBJ2-7, is NAGVMQNPRHLVRRRGQEARLRCSPMKGHSHVYWYRQLPEEGLKFMVYLQKENIIDESGMPKERFSAEFPKEGPSILRIQQVVRGDSAAYFCASSTLAGEAEQYFGPGTRLTVT.

This clone was seen at least ten times. The chain links TRBV7-9 to TRBJ2-2; D perhaps matches TRBD2 (5 bases). The CDR3 has 13 residues. V lost 3 bases and J lost 7, with 9 bases in between. Germline values: CDR1 SEHNR, CDR2 FQNEAQ (reference sequence). CDR3 sequence (DNA): TGTGCCAGCAGCTTTGGACGGGACGGGGAGCTGTTTTTT. Its protein is CASSFGRDGELFF.

The chain employs TRBV15 and TRBJ2-7; TRBD1 might be the D (6 bases). V gave up 8 bases and J gave up 6 bases, with 20 bases separating them. Germline CDR1 is LNHNV and CDR2 is YYDKDF (reference sequence). The CDR3 runs to 14 residues. The CDR3 loop reads CATSTGQFFPEQYF. CDR3 coding DNA: TGTGCCACCTCAACAGGACAGTTTTTTCCCGAGCAGTACTTC.

This clone appeared a few times. The chain employs TRBV10-2 and TRBJ2-1; 7 bases are a match to TRBD2. Trimming removed 6 bases from V and 9 bases from J; junction bases left unmatched: 11. Germline V lookup: CDR1 WSHSY, CDR2 SAAADI. The CDR3 has 14 residues. Here the CDR3 DNA reads TGCGCCAGCAGGATGGGGGGAGGGTTCGGTGAGCAGTTCTTC. As protein: CASRMGGGFGEQFF.

This chain uses TRBV9 with TRBJ2-7, with 10 bases identical to TRBD1. The end of the DNA fits TRBJ2-1 better, so the J call may be wrong. CDR1 SGDLS and CDR2 YYNGEE come from the germline V gene. The CDR3 has 16 residues. The CDR3 protein is CASSANRDRGGHEQFF. For the CDR3, the DNA is TGTGCCAGCAGCGCCAACCGGGACAGGGGAGGCCACGAGCAGTTCTTC.

This clone was counted only a few times. The chain recombines TRBV2 with TRBJ2-3; maybe TRBD2 (6 bases). This CDR3 comprises 14 residues. Trimming left V 4 bases short and J 4 bases short, with 12 bases between. Per the germline V gene, CDR1 is SNHLY and CDR2 is FYNNEI. CDR3 in DNA: TGTGCCAGCAGTGGTCGGGGCGGGGCAGATACGCAGTATTTT. Translation gives CASSGRGGADTQYF.